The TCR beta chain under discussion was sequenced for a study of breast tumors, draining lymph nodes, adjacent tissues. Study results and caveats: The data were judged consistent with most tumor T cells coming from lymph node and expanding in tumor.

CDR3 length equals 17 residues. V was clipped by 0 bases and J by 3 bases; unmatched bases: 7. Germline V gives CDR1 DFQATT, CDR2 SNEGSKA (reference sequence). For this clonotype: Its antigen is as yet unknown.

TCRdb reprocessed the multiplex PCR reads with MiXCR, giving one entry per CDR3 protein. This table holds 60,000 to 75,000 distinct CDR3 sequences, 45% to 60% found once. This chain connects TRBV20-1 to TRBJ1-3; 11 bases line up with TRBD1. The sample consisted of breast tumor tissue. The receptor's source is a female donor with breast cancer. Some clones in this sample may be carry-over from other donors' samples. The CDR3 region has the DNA TGCAGTGCTAGAGAGGACAGGGGGCGCGATATTGGAAACACCATATATTTT. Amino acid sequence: CSAREDRGRDIGNTIYF.